Listed here are 20 T cell receptor beta chains from one sample, sequenced in a study of CD8 T cells in ankylosing spondylitis. General study findings and limits: Ankylosing spondylitis blood appeared to be characterized by a TCR beta motif of under ten highly homologous variants.

TCRdb fed the 5' RACE reads into MiXCR, producing one record per CDR3 protein. This sample has about 840,000 distinct CDR3 sequences; 12% occur once, and the top ten carry about 0.5%. No antigen has been identified for these receptors. Source material: blood, either unsorted or a sorted T cell fraction (not recorded which). The receptor set was obtained from a male donor with ankylosing spondylitis.

This clonotype has more than one count but fewer than ten. The chain has TRBV5-1 and TRBJ2-1, with D maybe TRBD1 (5 bases). CDR3 size: 15 residues. Trimming removed 1 base at V and 2 bases at J, with 10 bases between. CDR1 is SGHRS and CDR2 is YFSETQ in the germline V gene. The CDR3 sequence is CASSLLQATYNEQFF. CDR3 nucleotide sequence: TGCGCCAGCAGCTTGTTACAGGCGACCTACAATGAGCAGTTCTTC.

This clonotype has a count of ten or more. This rearrangement joins TRBV4-2 to TRBJ2-5; no clear D. The V end lost 4 bases, the J end lost 2 bases, and 11 bases lay between the germline ends. The CDR3 spans 14 residues. The V gene's germline CDR1 is LGHNA and CDR2 YNFKEQ. The CDR3 loop reads CASSPAGDQETQYF. CDR3 nucleotides: TGTGCCAGCAGCCCAGCCGGCGATCAAGAGACCCAGTACTTC.

This clonotype was counted ten times or more. The chain carries TRBV20-1 and TRBJ2-3; 7 nucleotides align to TRBD2. V shed 6 bases, J shed 1 base, and the junction held 7 bases outside the gene matches. The CDR3 has 14 amino acids. CDR1 is DFQATT and CDR2 is SNEGSKA in the germline V gene (reference sequence). The CDR3 DNA follows: TGCAGTGCAGCGGGGAGTAAGGGCACAGATACGCAGTATTTT. It codes for CSAAGSKGTDTQYF.

This chain connects TRBV7-2 to TRBJ2-1; 8 positions agree with TRBD1. CDR1 SGHTA and CDR2 FQGNSA come from the germline V gene. J gave up 3 bases and V 5 bases, and 9 bases lay outside the gene matches. This CDR3 has 16 amino acids. The CDR3 nucleotides read TGTGCCAGCAGCCTACATCGTGGACAGGGCTACAATGAGCAGTTCTTC. Amino acid sequence: CASSLHRGQGYNEQFF.

This clonotype was detected only a few times. This chain joins TRBV29-1 and TRBJ2-4; TRBD1 aligns across 7 bases. J gave up 2 bases and V 6 bases, and 4 bases lay outside the gene matches. This CDR3 is 13 amino acids long. CDR1 is SQVTM and CDR2 is ANQGSEA in the germline V gene. CDR3 DNA sequence: TGCAGCGTCGAACAGGGGTCCAAAAACATTCAGTACTTC. Its protein is CSVEQGSKNIQYF.

The gene calls are TRBV28 and TRBJ2-4, with 8 bases identical to TRBD1. CDR3 size: 17 residues. V lost 6 bases to trimming and J lost 9 bases; unmatched junction nucleotides: 19. The germline V gene has CDR1 MDHEN and CDR2 SYDVKM. CDR3 amino acids: CASSHRQGMAIGGIQYF. The CDR3 nucleotides are TGTGCCAGCAGCCACCGACAGGGGATGGCTATTGGGGGCATTCAGTACTTC.

This clonotype has just one count. The chain joins TRBV6-1 to TRBJ1-5; the D gene is possibly TRBD1 (6 bases). The CDR3 covers 16 residues. V shed 7 bases and J shed 4 bases, with 20 bases lying between them. The germline CDR1 and CDR2 sequences are MNHNS and SASEGT. This CDR3 reads CASTGIRGLWNQPQHF. The CDR3 nucleotides read TGTGCCAGCACGGGGATCAGGGGACTCTGGAATCAGCCCCAGCATTTT.

This clonotype was counted ten times or more. The rearrangement links TRBV5-1 to TRBJ1-6, with 8 bases matching TRBD1. V gave up 3 bases and J gave up 10 bases; unmatched junction bases: 3. Looked up from germline, CDR1 is SGHRS and CDR2 is YFSETQ. This CDR3 region has 13 residues. The CDR3, as DNA: TGCGCCAGCAGCTACGACAGGGGATCACCCCTCCACTTT. Protein product: CASSYDRGSPLHF.

Written as DNA, the CDR3 is TGCAGTGCTATAGGGCCAGGAAACACCATATATTTT. Amino acids: CSAIGPGNTIYF. The rearrangement joins TRBV20-1 to TRBJ1-3; D ambiguous. Germline V gene sequence: CDR1 DFQATT, CDR2 SNEGSKA (reference sequence). This CDR3 has 12 amino acids. The germline V and J ends were trimmed by 4 bases and 4 bases, with 8 bases remaining between them.

This clonotype was seen ten or more times. The V gene is TRBV20-1, the J gene TRBJ1-1; D is ambiguous. V shed 5 bases and J shed 4 bases, with 5 bases lying between them. Germline CDR1 reads DFQATT; CDR2 reads SNEGSKA (reference sequence). This CDR3 spans 10 amino acids. CDR3 residues: CSARGTEAFF. The CDR3 DNA follows: TGCAGTGCTCGGGGCACTGAAGCTTTCTTT.

The V and J genes are TRBV20-1 and TRBJ1-1, with TRBD1 matching 8 bases. From germline, CDR1 is DFQATT and CDR2 SNEGSKA (reference sequence). The CDR3 sequence is 13 residues long. The V and J ends lost 2 bases and 6 bases, in that order; junction bases with no gene match: 5. CDR3 in amino acids: CSARRTGPAEAFF. CDR3 bases: TGCAGTGCTAGACGGACAGGGCCCGCTGAAGCTTTCTTT.

This sequence joins TRBV20-1 and TRBJ2-7, with 10 nucleotides matching TRBD2. Germline assignment: CDR1 DFQATT and CDR2 SNEGSKA (reference sequence). The CDR3 is 15 residues long. V lost 3 bases to trimming and J lost 6 bases; unmatched junction nucleotides: 11. The CDR3 nucleotides read TGCAGTGCTAGTAGGAGCGGGAGGGCAGGTGGCGAGCAGTACTTC. Translation: CSASRSGRAGGEQYF.

This clonotype was counted a few times. V and J are TRBV20-1 and TRBJ2-5; possibly TRBD1 for D (5 bases). With 1 base removed from V and 4 bases from J, the gap between germline ends came to 10 bases. Germline values: CDR1 DFQATT, CDR2 SNEGSKA (reference sequence). CDR3 length: 13 amino acids. CDR3 bases: TGCAGTGCTAGAGTAGGGGCCACAGAGACCCAGTACTTC. Translated: CSARVGATETQYF.

This clonotype was detected a few times. The chain couples TRBV29-1 to TRBJ2-2; weak D call: TRBD2 (6 bases). The germline gives CDR1 SQVTM, CDR2 ANQGSEA. This CDR3 has 14 amino acids. Trimming shortened V by 5 bases and J by 6 bases, and 16 bases separated the two germline ends. CDR3 sequence reads: CSVSGGDQAGELFF. CDR3 nucleotides: TGCAGCGTTTCCGGGGGTGATCAGGCCGGGGAGCTGTTTTTT.

This clonotype was counted between two and nine times. This chain links TRBV5-1 with TRBJ2-2; the D gene is possibly TRBD1 (5 bases). The ends were cut back, 0 bases at V and 2 bases at J, with 8 bases in the middle. In germline, CDR1 is SGHRS, CDR2 YFSETQ. The CDR3 runs 15 residues. The CDR3 here is CASSLVGENTGELFF. The DNA of the CDR3 is TGCGCCAGCAGCTTGGTAGGGGAAAACACCGGGGAGCTGTTTTTT.

The genes are TRBV7-6 and TRBJ2-7; the D gene is possibly TRBD1 (6 bases). V lost 3 bases and J lost 6, with 18 bases in between. The CDR3 has 15 residues. Germline loops: CDR1 SGHVS, CDR2 FNYEAQ. CDR3 residues: CASSLLDSVEGEQYF. Here the CDR3 DNA reads TGTGCCAGCAGCTTGTTGGACAGTGTAGAAGGCGAGCAGTACTTC.

The chain is built from TRBV3-1 and TRBJ2-7; D possibly matches TRBD1 or TRBD2 (5 bases each). The germline V and J ends were trimmed by 8 bases and 5 bases, with 10 bases remaining between them. The germline gives CDR1 LGHDT, CDR2 YNNKEL (reference sequence). The CDR3 covers 11 residues. In DNA form, the CDR3 reads TGTGCCAGCGAGGGGATGGACGAGCAGTACTTC. Its translation: CASEGMDEQYF.

V usage is TRBV6-5 and J usage is TRBJ1-2; a weak D match, TRBD1 (5 bases). This CDR3 spans 12 amino acids. The ends were cut back, 8 bases at V and 1 base at J, with 8 bases in the middle. Germline V lookup: CDR1 MNHEY, CDR2 SVGAGI. This chain's CDR3 is CASGRGNYGYTF. The CDR3 nucleotides read TGTGCCAGCGGGAGGGGTAACTATGGCTACACCTTC.

This rearrangement joins TRBV7-2 to TRBJ2-2; D unresolved. The CDR3 is 12 residues long. Germline assignment: CDR1 SGHTA and CDR2 FQGNSA. V was clipped by 5 bases and J by 7 bases, with 8 bases between them. The CDR3 DNA reads as TGTGCCAGCAGCCCCAGGATCGGGGAGCTGTTTTTT. Amino acids: CASSPRIGELFF.

Ten or more counts support this clonotype. The V call is TRBV27, the J call TRBJ2-1; the D is unclear. V was trimmed by 4 bases and J by 2 bases, leaving 15 bases between them. The CDR3 is 16 amino acids. Germline-derived CDR1 and CDR2 are MNHEY and SMNVEV (reference sequence). As DNA, the CDR3 is TGTGCCAGCAGTTCCTACCCCGTTAGTCCCTACAATGAGCAGTTCTTC. Encoded protein: CASSSYPVSPYNEQFF.